Listed here are 21 T cell receptor beta chains from one sample, sequenced in a study of blood T cell repertoires in COVID-19 (dated by TCRdb to 2020 to 2022). Library prep was done by the immunoSEQ multiplex PCR assay. In TCRdb, the immuneACCESS table is reduced to in-frame sequences with V and J assigned. These tables do not hold every clone; where another copy was compared, an unresolved V gene accounts for under half, and the others remain unexplained. Present in this sample are a few hundred thousand clones, about 89% of which were seen just once. The ten largest clonotypes hold less than 2.5% of the sample. The sample consisted of peripheral blood. The receptors originated from a man in his fifties with acute or convalescent COVID-19.

This CDR3 reads CASSQPDSQETQYF. DNA for the CDR3: TGTGCCAGCAGCCAACCAGACAGCCAAGAGACCCAGTACTTC. The chain employs TRBV4-2 and TRBJ2-5; a possible D gene is TRBD1 (5 bases). Trimming took 2 bases from V and 1 from J, leaving 8 bases between them. This CDR3 region has 14 residues. Germline CDR1 is LGHNA and CDR2 is YNFKEQ.

The genes are TRBV2 and TRBJ1-5; D might be TRBD1 (5 bases). The CDR3 sequence is 15 residues long. Looked up from germline, CDR1 is SNHLY and CDR2 is FYNNEI. The V end was cut by 6 bases, the J end by 2 bases, with 14 bases between. CDR3 in DNA: TGTGCCAGCAGCGCCTACGGAGGGGGCAATCAGCCCCAGCATTTT. It encodes CASSAYGGGNQPQHF.

The V call is TRBV15, the J call TRBJ2-7; D is perhaps TRBD1 (6 bases). In germline, CDR1 is LNHNV, CDR2 YYDKDF (reference sequence). The CDR3 covers 15 residues. Trimming took 0 bases from V and 6 from J, leaving 15 bases between them. CDR3 bases: TGTGCCACCAGCAGAGAACAGGGAATGGGAAGCGAGCAGTACTTC. It encodes CATSREQGMGSEQYF. The full variable domain, with the rest looked up from reference TRBV15 and TRBJ2-7, is DAMVIQNPRYQVTQFGKPVTLSCSQTLNHNVMYWYQQKSSQAPKLLFHYYDKDFNNEADTPDNFQSRRPNTSFCFLDIRSPGLGDTAMYLCATSREQGMGSEQYFGPGTRLTVT.

The V and J genes are TRBV2 and TRBJ2-7, with unresolved D. V was shortened by 4 bases and J by 7 bases, with 5 bases between the two germline ends. CDR3 length equals 10 residues. Per the germline V gene, CDR1 is SNHLY and CDR2 is FYNNEI. The CDR3 spells CASSVEEQYF. In DNA, the CDR3 is TGTGCCAGCAGTGTTGAGGAGCAGTACTTC.

This clone is a singleton in its sample. The chain uses TRBV5-8 and TRBJ2-2; 7 bases are a match to TRBD1. The V gene's germline CDR1 is SGHTS and CDR2 YDEGEE. V trimming: 1 base; J trimming: 0 bases; junction bases outside the gene matches: 0. The CDR3 sequence is 15 residues long. As DNA, the CDR3 is TGTGCCAGCAGCTTGCAGGGGGCGAACACCGGGGAGCTGTTTTTT. Amino acid sequence: CASSLQGANTGELFF.

V and J are TRBV2 and TRBJ1-5, with D unresolved. The germline V gene encodes CDR1 SNHLY and CDR2 FYNNEI. V was pared by 2 bases and J by 5 bases, with 7 bases between. The CDR3 extends over 13 amino acids. In DNA, the CDR3 is TGTGCCAGCAGTGAAAACATTTATCAGCCCCAGCATTTT. Translating gives CASSENIYQPQHF.

The V call is TRBV6-5, the J call TRBJ1-2; a weak D match, TRBD1 (6 bases). CDR3 length: 16 amino acids. Per the germline V gene, CDR1 is MNHEY and CDR2 is SVGAGI. V was clipped by 1 base and J by 8 bases, with 20 bases between them. In DNA form, the CDR3 reads TGTGCCAGCAGTTACTTCCGGGACACCTCTAGGGACGGCTACACCTTC. This gives the protein CASSYFRDTSRDGYTF.

The V gene is TRBV3-1 (or the pseudogene TRBV3-2), the J gene TRBJ1-6, with TRBD1 identical over 7 bases. Trimming took 2 bases from V and 8 from J; bases not matched to a gene: 6. This CDR3 has 15 residues. Germline V gene sequence: CDR1 LGHDT, CDR2 YNNKEL (reference sequence). The CDR3 region is CASSQKGQFDSPLHF. In DNA, the CDR3 is TGTGCCAGCAGCCAAAAGGGACAGTTCGATTCACCCCTCCACTTT.

The chain couples TRBV10-3 to TRBJ2-2, with 9 bases fitting TRBD1. The CDR3 contains 15 residues. The germline CDR1 and CDR2 sequences are ENHRY and SYGVKD. J was trimmed by 6 bases and V by 4 bases; bases with no gene match: 6. CDR3 nucleotide sequence: TGTGCCATCAGTGCTACAGGGGGCTATTCCGGGGAGCTGTTTTTT. Protein: CAISATGGYSGELFF.

This chain connects TRBV30 to TRBJ2-2, with D possibly TRBD1 on 5 matching bases. The CDR3 runs 14 residues. Per the germline V gene, CDR1 is GTSNPN and CDR2 is SVGIG (reference sequence). V dropped 4 bases and J dropped 6 bases, with 15 bases sitting between them. The CDR3 reads CAWMPGRVPGELFF. The CDR3 region has the DNA TGTGCCTGGATGCCCGGCAGGGTACCCGGGGAGCTGTTTTTT.

CDR3 loop: CASSILGGVETQYF. In nucleotides, the CDR3 is TGTGCCAGTAGTATTCTGGGGGGAGTAGAGACCCAGTACTTC. J is TRBJ2-5 and V is TRBV19; maybe TRBD2 (6 bases). Trimming removed 3 bases at V and 4 bases at J, with 12 bases between. Germline CDR1 LNHDA, CDR2 SQIVND (reference sequence). CDR3 length equals 14 residues.

The V gene is TRBV7-9, the J gene TRBJ1-2, with D unresolved. The germline V gene has CDR1 SEHNR and CDR2 FQNEAQ (reference sequence). V was shortened by 2 bases and J by 8 bases, with 6 bases between the two germline ends. The CDR3 has 11 amino acids. Here the CDR3 DNA reads TGTGCCAGCAGCTTATTGGGCGGCTACACCTTC. Translated: CASSLLGGYTF.

This clone was seen only once. This chain uses TRBV9 with TRBJ2-2; D remains unclear. Germline CDR1 reads SGDLS; CDR2 reads YYNGEE. Trimming shortened V by 0 bases and J by 2 bases, and 8 bases separated the two germline ends. The CDR3 consists of 15 residues. CDR3 coding DNA: TGTGCCAGCAGCGTAGATCCATTCAACACCGGGGAGCTGTTTTTT. Translated, it gives CASSVDPFNTGELFF.

J is TRBJ1-1 and V is TRBV6-5, with 8 bases that match TRBD1. Germline V gene sequence: CDR1 MNHEY, CDR2 SVGAGI. This CDR3 spans 16 amino acids. After removal of 4 bases from V and 1 base from J, the junction contained 8 bases not matched to a gene. CDR3 nucleotide sequence: TGTGCCAGCAGTTCACTTCCCGGGACAGGGAACACTGAAGCTTTCTTT. Protein: CASSSLPGTGNTEAFF.

The gene calls are TRBV29-1 and TRBJ2-3; 7 bases are a match to TRBD1. Trimming removed 4 bases from V and 2 bases from J; junction bases left unmatched: 3. CDR1 is SQVTM, CDR2 ANQGSEA, per germline. The CDR3 extends over 13 amino acids. The CDR3 bases are TGCAGCGTTGGAGGACAGGACACAGATACGCAGTATTTT. Encoded protein: CSVGGQDTDTQYF.

The chain employs TRBV7-8 and TRBJ1-2, with 8 bases lining up with TRBD1. CDR1 is SGHVS and CDR2 is FQNEAQ in the germline V gene. With 4 bases clipped from V and 4 bases from J, the junction kept 8 bases outside the gene matches. CDR3 length: 15 residues. The CDR3 DNA reads TGTGCCAGCAGCTCGGACGGGACAGGCGCCTATGGCTACACCTTC. Translation gives CASSSDGTGAYGYTF.

In this sample, this clone turned up once. The V gene is TRBV15, the J gene TRBJ2-5, with D possibly matching TRBD2 (6 bases). Trimming cost V 1 base and J 4 bases, with 16 bases left between them. This CDR3 spans 16 amino acids. Germline lookup yields CDR1 LNHNV and CDR2 YYDKDF (reference sequence). In nucleotides, the CDR3 is TGTGCCACCAGCAGAGGGGGCAGGGCGGGGAGAGAGACCCAGTACTTC. Amino acids: CATSRGGRAGRETQYF.

The chain carries TRBV30 and TRBJ1-6; tentative D call: TRBD1 (5 bases). CDR3 size: 14 residues. Germline values: CDR1 GTSNPN, CDR2 SVGIG (reference sequence). Between the trimmed V and J ends, which lost 0 bases and 10 bases, there was a span of 13 bases. CDR3 bases: TGTGCCTGGAGTGTAATAAGGGGTCGATCACCCCTCCACTTT. It encodes CAWSVIRGRSPLHF.

The chain couples TRBV25-1 to TRBJ1-5; TRBD1 is a possible D gene (5 bases). The germline CDR1 and CDR2 sequences are MGHDK and SYGVNS. This CDR3 is built from 14 residues. Trimming cost V 2 bases and J 3 bases, with 8 bases left between them. This CDR3 reads CASSELQVNQPQHF. CDR3 nucleotides: TGTGCCAGCAGTGAACTACAGGTCAATCAGCCCCAGCATTTT.

The chain uses TRBV19 and TRBJ1-2; a possible D gene is TRBD1 (6 bases). With 5 bases removed from V and 2 bases from J, the gap between germline ends came to 12 bases. This CDR3 contains 14 residues. Germline-derived CDR1 and CDR2 are LNHDA and SQIVND (reference sequence). The CDR3 sequence is CASSLNRENYGYTF. In DNA form, the CDR3 reads TGTGCCAGTAGTTTAAACAGGGAGAACTATGGCTACACCTTC.

The CDR3 region is CASSYSGPSNTEAFF. The CDR3, as DNA: TGTGCCAGCAGTTACTCGGGGCCGTCGAACACTGAAGCTTTCTTT. The chain employs TRBV6-5 and TRBJ1-1; D is perhaps TRBD1 (5 bases). Between the trimmed V and J ends, which lost 0 bases and 1 base, there was a span of 9 bases. The CDR3 is 15 amino acids. Per the germline V gene, CDR1 is MNHEY and CDR2 is SVGAGI.